Below, one T cell receptor beta chain is given with its context. What it recognizes is unknown. These data are taken from a study of T cell repertoires in cytomegalovirus infection. As for the study in general: It can be stated that public TCR beta signatures indicated CMV infection as well as a matching HLA type.

Trimming pared 4 bases from V and 4 bases from J, leaving 21 bases between. The germline gives CDR1 MNHEY, CDR2 SVGAGI. This CDR3 is 17 amino acids long. Via MiXCR, TCRdb re-called the reads, giving one row per CDR3 protein. The table has approximately 260,000 distinct CDR3 sequences, about a sixth seen once. The study's findings and limits: HLA-C-restricted CMV clonotypes gave the most frequent clonotype in two of eight donors.

The TCR was taken from a human donor in good health (CMV status not recorded). Some clones in this sample may be carry-over from other donors' samples. Sequencing used CD8+ T cells from PBMCs. This chain uses TRBV6-5 with TRBJ2-3, with D tentatively TRBD2 (6 bases). Written as DNA, the CDR3 is TGTGCCAGCAGTTCTCGGGCGTTCCCTACTAGCTCAGATACGCAGTATTTT. It translates to CASSSRAFPTSSDTQYF.